This entry concerns a single TCR beta chain. As yet, its antigen is unknown. The germline V gene has CDR1 SGHTA and CDR2 FQGNSA. V shed 4 bases and J 3 bases; nucleotides not matched to a gene: 6. CDR3 size: 15 residues. Second-dose intervals of approximately 4 or approximately 12 weeks were pooled. Only in-frame clones appear in the TCRdb table, and some are missing; sequencing was by immunoSEQ multiplex PCR. Among approximately 90,000 clones listed, approximately 91% were seen once. These data are taken from a study of T cell responses to AZD1222 COVID-19 vaccine. Study-level findings and limits: Seropositivity was recorded at baseline in only 6 or 7 AZD1222 recipients. Clonal diversity was possibly underestimated, and the donors were mostly white British, with more females. Targeting of unmutated variant regions was reportedly seen in nearly half of spike-specific TCRs.

The chain combines TRBV7-2 with TRBJ1-5; 7 nucleotides agree with TRBD1. The input for sequencing was peripheral blood, taken 28 days after the second AZD1222 dose. The sequence was obtained from an adult who received the AZD1222 COVID-19 vaccine. Here the CDR3 DNA reads TGTGCCAGCAGCTCCACCACAGGGGTCAATCAGCCCCAGCATTTT. It is translated as CASSSTTGVNQPQHF.